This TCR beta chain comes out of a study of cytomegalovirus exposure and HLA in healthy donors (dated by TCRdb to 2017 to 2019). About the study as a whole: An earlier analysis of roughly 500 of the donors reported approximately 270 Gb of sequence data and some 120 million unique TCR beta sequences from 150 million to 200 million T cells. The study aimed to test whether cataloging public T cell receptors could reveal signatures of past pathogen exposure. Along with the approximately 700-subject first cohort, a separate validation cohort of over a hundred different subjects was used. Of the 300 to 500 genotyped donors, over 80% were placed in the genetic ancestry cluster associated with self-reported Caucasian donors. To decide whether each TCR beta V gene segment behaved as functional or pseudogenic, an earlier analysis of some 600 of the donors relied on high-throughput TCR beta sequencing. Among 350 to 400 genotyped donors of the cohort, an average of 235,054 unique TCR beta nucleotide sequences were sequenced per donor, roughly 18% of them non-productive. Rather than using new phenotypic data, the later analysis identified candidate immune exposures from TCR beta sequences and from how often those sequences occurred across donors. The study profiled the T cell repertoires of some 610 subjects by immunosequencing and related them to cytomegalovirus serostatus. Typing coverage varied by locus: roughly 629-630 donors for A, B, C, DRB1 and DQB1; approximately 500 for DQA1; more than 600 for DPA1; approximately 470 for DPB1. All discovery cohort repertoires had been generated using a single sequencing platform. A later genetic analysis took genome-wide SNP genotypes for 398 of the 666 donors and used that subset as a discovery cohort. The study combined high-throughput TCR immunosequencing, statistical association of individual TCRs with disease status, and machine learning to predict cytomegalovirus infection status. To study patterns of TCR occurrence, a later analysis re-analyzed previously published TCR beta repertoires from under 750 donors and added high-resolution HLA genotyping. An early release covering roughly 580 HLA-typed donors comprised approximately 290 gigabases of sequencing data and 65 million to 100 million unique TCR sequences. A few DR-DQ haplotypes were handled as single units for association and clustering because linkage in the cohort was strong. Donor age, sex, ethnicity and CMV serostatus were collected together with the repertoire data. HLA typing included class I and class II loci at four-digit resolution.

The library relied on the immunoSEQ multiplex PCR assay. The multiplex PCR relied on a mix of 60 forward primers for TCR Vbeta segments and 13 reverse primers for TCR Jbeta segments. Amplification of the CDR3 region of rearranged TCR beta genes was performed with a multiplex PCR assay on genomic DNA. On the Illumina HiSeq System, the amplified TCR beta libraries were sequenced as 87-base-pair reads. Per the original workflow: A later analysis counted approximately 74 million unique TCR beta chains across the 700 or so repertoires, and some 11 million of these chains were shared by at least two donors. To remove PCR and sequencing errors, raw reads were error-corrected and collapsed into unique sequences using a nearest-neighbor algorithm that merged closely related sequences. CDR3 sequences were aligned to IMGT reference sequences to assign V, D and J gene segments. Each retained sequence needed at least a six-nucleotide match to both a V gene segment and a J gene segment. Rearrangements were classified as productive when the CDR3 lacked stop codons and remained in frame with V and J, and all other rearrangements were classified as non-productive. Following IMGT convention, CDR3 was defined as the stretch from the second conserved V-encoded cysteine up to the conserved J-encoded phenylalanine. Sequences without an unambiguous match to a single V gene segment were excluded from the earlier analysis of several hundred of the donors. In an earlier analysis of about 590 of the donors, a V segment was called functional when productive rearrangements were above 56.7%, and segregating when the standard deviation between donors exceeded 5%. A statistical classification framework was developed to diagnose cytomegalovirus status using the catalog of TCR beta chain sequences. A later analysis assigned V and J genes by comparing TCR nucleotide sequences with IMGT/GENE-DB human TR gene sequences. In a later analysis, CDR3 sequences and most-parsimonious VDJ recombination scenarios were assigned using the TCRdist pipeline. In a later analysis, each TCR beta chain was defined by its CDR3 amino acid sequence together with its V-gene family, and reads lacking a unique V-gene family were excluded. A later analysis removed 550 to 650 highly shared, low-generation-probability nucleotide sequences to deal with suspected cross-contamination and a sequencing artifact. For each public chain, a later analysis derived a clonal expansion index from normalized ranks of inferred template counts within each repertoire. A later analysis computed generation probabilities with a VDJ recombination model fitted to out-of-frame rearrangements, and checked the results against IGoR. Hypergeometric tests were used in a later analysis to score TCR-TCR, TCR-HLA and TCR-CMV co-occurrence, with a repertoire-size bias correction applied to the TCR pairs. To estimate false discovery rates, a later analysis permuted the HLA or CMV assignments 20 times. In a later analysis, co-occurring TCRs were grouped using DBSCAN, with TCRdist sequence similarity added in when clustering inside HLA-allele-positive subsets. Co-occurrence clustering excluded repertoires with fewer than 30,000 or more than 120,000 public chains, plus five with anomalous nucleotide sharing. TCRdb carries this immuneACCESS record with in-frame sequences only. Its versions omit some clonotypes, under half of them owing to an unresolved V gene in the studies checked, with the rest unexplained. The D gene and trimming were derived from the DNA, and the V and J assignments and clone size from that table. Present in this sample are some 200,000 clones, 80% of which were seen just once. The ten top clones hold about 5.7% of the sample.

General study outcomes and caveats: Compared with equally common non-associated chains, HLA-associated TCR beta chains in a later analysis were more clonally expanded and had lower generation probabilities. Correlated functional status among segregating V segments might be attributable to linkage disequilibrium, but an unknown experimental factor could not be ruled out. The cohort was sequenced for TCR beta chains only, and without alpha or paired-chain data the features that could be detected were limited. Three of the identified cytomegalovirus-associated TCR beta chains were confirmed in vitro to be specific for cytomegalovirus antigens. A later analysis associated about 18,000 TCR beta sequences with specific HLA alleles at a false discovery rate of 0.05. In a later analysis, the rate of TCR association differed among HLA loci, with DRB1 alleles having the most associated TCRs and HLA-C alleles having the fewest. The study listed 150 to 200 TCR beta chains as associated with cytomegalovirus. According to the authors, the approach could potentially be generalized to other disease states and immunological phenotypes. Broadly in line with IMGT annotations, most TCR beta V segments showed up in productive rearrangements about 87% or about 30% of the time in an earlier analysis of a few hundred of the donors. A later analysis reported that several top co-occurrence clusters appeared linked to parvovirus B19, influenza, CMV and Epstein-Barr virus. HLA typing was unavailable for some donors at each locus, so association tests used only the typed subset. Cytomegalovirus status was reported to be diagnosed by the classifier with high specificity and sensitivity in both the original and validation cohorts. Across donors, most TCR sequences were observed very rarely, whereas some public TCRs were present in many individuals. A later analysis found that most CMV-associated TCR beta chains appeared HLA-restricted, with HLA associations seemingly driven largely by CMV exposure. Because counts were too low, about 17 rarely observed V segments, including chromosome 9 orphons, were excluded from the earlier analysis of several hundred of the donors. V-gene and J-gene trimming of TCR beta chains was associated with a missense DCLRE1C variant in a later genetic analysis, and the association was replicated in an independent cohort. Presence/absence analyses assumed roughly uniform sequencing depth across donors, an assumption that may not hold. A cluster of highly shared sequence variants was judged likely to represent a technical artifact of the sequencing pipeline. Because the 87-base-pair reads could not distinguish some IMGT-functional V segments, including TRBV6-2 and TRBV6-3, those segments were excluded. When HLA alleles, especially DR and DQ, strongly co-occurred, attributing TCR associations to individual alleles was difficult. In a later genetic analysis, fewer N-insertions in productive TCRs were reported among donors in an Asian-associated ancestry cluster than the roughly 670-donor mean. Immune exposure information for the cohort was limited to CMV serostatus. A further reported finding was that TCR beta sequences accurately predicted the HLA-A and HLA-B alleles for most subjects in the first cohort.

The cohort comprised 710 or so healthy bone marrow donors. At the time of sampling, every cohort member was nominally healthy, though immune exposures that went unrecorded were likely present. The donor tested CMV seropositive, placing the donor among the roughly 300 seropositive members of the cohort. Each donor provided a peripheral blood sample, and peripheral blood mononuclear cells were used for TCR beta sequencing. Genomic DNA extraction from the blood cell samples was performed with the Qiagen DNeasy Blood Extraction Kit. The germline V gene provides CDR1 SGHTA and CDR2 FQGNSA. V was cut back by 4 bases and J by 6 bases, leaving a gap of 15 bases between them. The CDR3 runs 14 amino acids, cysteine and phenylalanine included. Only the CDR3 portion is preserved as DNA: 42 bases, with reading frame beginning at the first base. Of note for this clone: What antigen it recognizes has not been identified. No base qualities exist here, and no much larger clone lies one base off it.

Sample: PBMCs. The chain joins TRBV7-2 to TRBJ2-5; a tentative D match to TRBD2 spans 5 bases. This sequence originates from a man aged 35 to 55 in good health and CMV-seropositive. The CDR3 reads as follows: CASSWPGVGKTQYF. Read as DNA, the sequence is TGTGCCAGCAGCTGGCCCGGGGTCGGGAAGACCCAGTACTTC.